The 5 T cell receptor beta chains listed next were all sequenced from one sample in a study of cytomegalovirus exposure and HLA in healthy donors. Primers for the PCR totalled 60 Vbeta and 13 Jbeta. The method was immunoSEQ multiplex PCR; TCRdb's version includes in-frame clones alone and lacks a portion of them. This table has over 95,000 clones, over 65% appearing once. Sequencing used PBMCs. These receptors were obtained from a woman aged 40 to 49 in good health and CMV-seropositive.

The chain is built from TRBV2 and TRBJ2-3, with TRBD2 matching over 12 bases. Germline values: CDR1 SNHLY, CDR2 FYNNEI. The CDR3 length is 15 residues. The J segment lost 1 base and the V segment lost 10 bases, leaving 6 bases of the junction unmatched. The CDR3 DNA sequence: TGTGCCACTGGGACTAGCGGGTCCCGCACAGATACGCAGTATTTT. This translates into CATGTSGSRTDTQYF.

CDR3 loop: CASSLDLTSGSPFTEQYF. The CDR3 bases are TGTGCCAGCAGCTTAGATCTTACTAGCGGGAGTCCCTTCACCGAGCAGTACTTC. V is TRBV11-3 and J is TRBJ2-7; 11 bases agree with TRBD2. J lost 6 bases, V lost 0 bases, and 13 bases had no gene match. This CDR3 region has 18 residues. CDR1 is SGHNT, CDR2 YENEEA, per germline. Looking up the rest from reference TRBV11-3 and TRBJ2-7 gives the full variable domain: EAGVVQSPRYKIIEKKQPVAFWCNPISGHNTLYWYLQNLGQGPELLIRYENEEAVDDSQLPKDRFSAERLKGVDSTLKIQPAELGDSAVYLCASSLDLTSGSPFTEQYFGPGTRLTVT.

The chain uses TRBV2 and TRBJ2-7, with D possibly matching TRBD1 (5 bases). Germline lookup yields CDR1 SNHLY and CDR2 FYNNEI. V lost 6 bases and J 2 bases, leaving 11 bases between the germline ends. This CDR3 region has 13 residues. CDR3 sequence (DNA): TGTGCCAGCAGCCCAGGGTTTACCTACGAGCAGTACTTC. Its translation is CASSPGFTYEQYF.

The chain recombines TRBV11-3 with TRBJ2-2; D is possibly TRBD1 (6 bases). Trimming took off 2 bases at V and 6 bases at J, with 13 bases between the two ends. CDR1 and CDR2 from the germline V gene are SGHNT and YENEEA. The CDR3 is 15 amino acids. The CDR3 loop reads CASSLRQAGAGELFF. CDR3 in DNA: TGTGCCAGCAGCTTAAGACAGGCAGGGGCCGGGGAGCTGTTTTTT.

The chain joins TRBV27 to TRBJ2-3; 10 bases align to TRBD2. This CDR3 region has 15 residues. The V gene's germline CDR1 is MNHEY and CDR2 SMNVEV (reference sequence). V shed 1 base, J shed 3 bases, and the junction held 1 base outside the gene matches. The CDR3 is CASSLYSGRTDTQYF. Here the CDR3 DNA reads TGTGCCAGCAGTTTATATAGCGGGAGGACAGATACGCAGTATTTT.